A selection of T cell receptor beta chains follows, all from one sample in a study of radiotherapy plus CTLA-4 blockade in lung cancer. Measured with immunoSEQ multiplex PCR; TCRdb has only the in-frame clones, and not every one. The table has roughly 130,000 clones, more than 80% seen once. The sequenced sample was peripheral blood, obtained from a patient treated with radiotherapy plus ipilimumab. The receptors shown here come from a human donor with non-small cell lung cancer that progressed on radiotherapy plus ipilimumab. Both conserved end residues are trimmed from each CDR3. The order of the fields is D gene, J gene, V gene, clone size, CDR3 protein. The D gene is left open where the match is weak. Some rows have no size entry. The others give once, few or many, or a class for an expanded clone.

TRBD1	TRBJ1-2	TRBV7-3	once	ASSRDRANGYT
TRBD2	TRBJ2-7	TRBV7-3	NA	ASSISGKGYEQY
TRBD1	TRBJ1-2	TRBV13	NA	ASSFRDSLYGYT
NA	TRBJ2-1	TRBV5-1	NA	ASSSDPGRDEQF
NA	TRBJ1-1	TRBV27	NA	ASSYSLNTEAF
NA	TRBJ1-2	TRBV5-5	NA	ASSLSFRDQSGYT
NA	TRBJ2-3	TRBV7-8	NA	ASSLGKTGPQEY
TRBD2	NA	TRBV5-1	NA	ASSLWPPSGRAYEQY
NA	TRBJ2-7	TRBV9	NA	ASSVAGTPDYEQY
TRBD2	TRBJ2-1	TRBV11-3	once	ASSRGLAGAPEQF
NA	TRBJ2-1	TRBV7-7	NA	ASSPTGLGEQF
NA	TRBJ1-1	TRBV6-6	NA	ASSQGSGTRAF
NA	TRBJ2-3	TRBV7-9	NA	ASSLSVGGGTDTQY
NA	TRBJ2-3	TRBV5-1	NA	ASTQGESTDTQY
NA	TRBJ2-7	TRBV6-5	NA	ASSYRAGQYYEQY
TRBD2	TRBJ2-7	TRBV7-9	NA	ASSYIAGETYEQY
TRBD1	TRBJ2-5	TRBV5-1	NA	ASSLDGTGQETQY
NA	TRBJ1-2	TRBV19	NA	ASSPTLLLGGSYGYT
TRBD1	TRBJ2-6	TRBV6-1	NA	ASSAGGASGANVLT
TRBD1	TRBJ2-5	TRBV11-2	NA	ASSFRGLETQY
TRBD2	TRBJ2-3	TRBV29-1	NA	SLRTSGADTQY
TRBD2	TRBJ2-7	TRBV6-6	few	ASSASGFNSYEQY
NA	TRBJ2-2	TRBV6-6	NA	ASSRNTGELF
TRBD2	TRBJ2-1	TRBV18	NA	ASSRTSPNNEQF
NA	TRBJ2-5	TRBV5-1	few	ASSLVGETQY
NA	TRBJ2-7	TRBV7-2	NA	ASSPDPYEQY
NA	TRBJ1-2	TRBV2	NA	ASILQGYGYT
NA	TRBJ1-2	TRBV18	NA	ASSPRLRGRPEWANYGYT
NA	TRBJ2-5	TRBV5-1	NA	ASSLEGGLGETQY
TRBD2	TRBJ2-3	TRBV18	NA	ASSTSGKTTDTQY
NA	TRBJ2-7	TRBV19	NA	ASSIKGGTYEQY
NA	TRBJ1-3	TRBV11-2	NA	ASRLGNTIY
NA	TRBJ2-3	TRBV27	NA	ASSLLGASTDTQY
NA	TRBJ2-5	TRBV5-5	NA	ASSTTEETQY
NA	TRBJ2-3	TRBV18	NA	ASSPISSTDTQY
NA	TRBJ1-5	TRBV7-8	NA	ASSLELNQPQH
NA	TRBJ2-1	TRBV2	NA	ASSELGPISEQF
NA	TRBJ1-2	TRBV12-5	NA	ASASSGGNYGYT
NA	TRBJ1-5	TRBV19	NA	ASSSGNSNQPQH
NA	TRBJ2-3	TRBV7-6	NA	ASSPLAGTGGDTQY
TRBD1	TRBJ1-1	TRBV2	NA	ASSHTPGTGVLNTEAF
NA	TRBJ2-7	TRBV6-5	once	ASSYATRAGEQY
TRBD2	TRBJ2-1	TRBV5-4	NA	ASSKTSGSYNEQF
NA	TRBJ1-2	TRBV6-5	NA	ASRYKGGYT
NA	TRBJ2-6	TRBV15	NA	ATSVPRARSGANVLT
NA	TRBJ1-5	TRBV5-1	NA	ASSLRQANQPQH
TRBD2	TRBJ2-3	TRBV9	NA	ASSVAGGSTDTQY
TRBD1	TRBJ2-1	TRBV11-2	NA	ASSLLPGTGGGSYNEQF
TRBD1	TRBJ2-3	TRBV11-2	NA	ASSLDRVSDTQY